This T cell receptor (beta chain) derives from a study of CD8+ T cells in alopecia areata. Study results and caveats: Greater clonality was observed in lesional scalp samples, especially alopecia totalis/universalis, versus normal scalp. Scalp samples also contribute reads from the resident alphabeta T cells found in normal skin.

Following RNA extraction, reverse transcription yielded cDNA that acted as the sequencing template. TCRdb's table, derived via immunoSEQ multiplex PCR, lists solely in-frame clones and lacks some. The sample lists over 150,000 clones; more than 55% were seen once. The CDR3 is 13 amino acids. The ends were cut back, 5 bases at V and 1 base at J, with 7 bases in the middle. CDR1 and CDR2 from the germline V gene are PRHDT and FYEKMQ (reference sequence). As to this clone: Its target is not known.

The rearrangement uses TRBV13 and TRBJ2-3; D is unclear. This receptor was identified in a human donor in good health. The sample comprised CD8+ T cells sorted from blood. The CDR3 bases are TGTGCCAGCAGCCCTCGGGGCACAGATACGCAGTATTTT. This sequence encodes CASSPRGTDTQYF.